The 18 T cell receptor beta chains listed next were all sequenced from one sample in a study of OX40 agonist ivuxolimab in advanced cancers. The method was immunoSEQ multiplex PCR; TCRdb's version includes in-frame clones alone and lacks a portion of them. The sample lists over 50,000 clones; approximately 92% were seen once. Source: CD4+ or CD8+ T cells sorted from blood, taken in a trial of the OX40 agonist ivuxolimab. The receptors were sampled from an adult with an advanced solid tumor such as melanoma, head and neck, liver or kidney cancer.

The chain joins TRBV27 to TRBJ2-1; 8 bases agree with TRBD2. CDR1 is MNHEY and CDR2 is SMNVEV in the germline V gene (reference sequence). The CDR3 contains 11 residues. Trimming took 6 bases from V and 9 from J; bases not matched to a gene: 1. The CDR3 sequence: CASRTSVEQFF. The CDR3 bases are TGTGCCAGCAGGACTAGCGTTGAGCAGTTCTTC.

The V and J genes are TRBV4-2 and TRBJ2-1, with D possibly TRBD2 on 6 matching bases. CDR1 and CDR2 from the germline V gene are LGHNA and YNFKEQ. Trimming cost V 1 base and J 9 bases, with 13 bases left between them. The CDR3 has 14 residues. CDR3 in DNA: TGTGCCAGCAGCCAAGGGGGAGGCCCCCTTGAGCAGTTCTTC. Protein: CASSQGGGPLEQFF.

The chain links TRBV30 to TRBJ2-2, with D unresolved. The CDR3 is 12 residues long. V was trimmed by 2 bases and J by 2 bases, leaving 3 bases between them. Germline CDR1 reads GTSNPN; CDR2 reads SVGIG (reference sequence). DNA for the CDR3: TGTGCCTGGAGTTATAACACCGGGGAGCTGTTTTTT. It yields the protein CAWSYNTGELFF. Full variable domain (remainder filled in from reference TRBV30 and TRBJ2-2): SQTIHQWPATLVQPVGSPLSLECTVEGTSNPNLYWYRQAAGRGLQLLFYSVGIGQISSEVPQNLSASRPQDRQFILSSKKLLLSDSGFYLCAWSYNTGELFFGEGSRLTVL.

This chain connects TRBV6-6 to TRBJ2-3; D call uncertain. This CDR3 has 11 residues. V was pared by 7 bases and J by 5 bases, with 7 bases between. CDR1 and CDR2 (germline): MNHNY, SVGAGI (reference sequence). Written as DNA, the CDR3 is TGTGCCAGCACCAAGGTAGATACGCAGTATTTT. It translates to CASTKVDTQYF.

The chain carries TRBV29-1 and TRBJ1-2; TRBD1 agrees at 8 bases. The CDR3 spans 16 residues. Germline CDR1 SQVTM, CDR2 ANQGSEA. The V gene end was trimmed by 1 base and the J gene end by 2 bases; junction bases not matched to a gene: 9. CDR3 sequence (DNA): TGCAGCGTTGAAGCCTACCCGACAGGGGCCAACTATGGCTACACCTTC. It codes for CSVEAYPTGANYGYTF. Looking up the rest from reference TRBV29-1 and TRBJ1-2 gives the full variable domain: SAVISQKPSRDICQRGTSLTIQCQVDSQVTMMFWYRQQPGQSLTLIATANQGSEATYESGFVIDKFPISRPNLTFSTLTVSNMSPEDSSIYLCSVEAYPTGANYGYTFGSGTRLTVV.

The V gene is TRBV7-9, the J gene TRBJ2-2, with TRBD1 matching over 9 bases. Germline V CDR1 and CDR2: SEHNR, FQNEAQ (reference sequence). V trimming: 1 base; J trimming: 7 bases; junction bases outside the gene matches: 4. The CDR3 loop spans 15 amino acids. The DNA for the CDR3 is TGTGCCAGCAGCTTAGAACAGGGGGCAAACGGGGAGCTGTTTTTT. Translating gives CASSLEQGANGELFF.

The chain is built from TRBV6-1 and TRBJ1-6; D not certain. Between the trimmed V and J ends, which lost 7 bases and 9 bases, there was a span of 19 bases. The CDR3 is made up of 15 amino acids. In germline, CDR1 is MNHNS, CDR2 SASEGT. As DNA, the CDR3 is TGTGCCAGCATTCTAGGTCAACCGTCAAGTTCACCCCTCCACTTT. Its translation is CASILGQPSSSPLHF.

This clone has a handful of counts. The CDR3 region has the DNA TGTGCCATCAGTGAGCTAGCCCACAGGCATAGCAATCAGCCCCAGCATTTT. This gives the protein CAISELAHRHSNQPQHF. The rearrangement links TRBV10-3 to TRBJ1-5; D is possibly TRBD1 (5 bases). The germline V gene has CDR1 ENHRY and CDR2 SYGVKD. This CDR3 has 17 amino acids. V shed 2 bases and J shed 0 bases, with 14 bases lying between them.

The CDR3 reads CASSPRSSSGNEQFF. CDR3 sequence (DNA): TGTGCCAGCAGTCCTCGATCTTCTAGCGGCAATGAGCAGTTCTTC. The chain has TRBV28 and TRBJ2-1, with 7 bases identical to TRBD2. J gave up 6 bases and V 5 bases, and 10 bases lay outside the gene matches. Germline CDR1 and CDR2: MDHEN and SYDVKM. The length of the CDR3 is 15 residues.

The J gene is TRBJ2-1, the V gene TRBV30; 14 nucleotides align to TRBD2. With 2 bases clipped from V and 6 bases from J, the junction kept 3 bases outside the gene matches. This CDR3 region has 15 residues. The V gene's germline CDR1 is GTSNPN and CDR2 SVGIG (reference sequence). In DNA form, the CDR3 reads TGTGCCTGGAGTCTAGGGACTAGCGGGAGCAATGAGCAGTTCTTC. As protein: CAWSLGTSGSNEQFF. The full variable domain, completed using reference TRBV30 and TRBJ2-1, is SQTIHQWPATLVQPVGSPLSLECTVEGTSNPNLYWYRQAAGRGLQLLFYSVGIGQISSEVPQNLSASRPQDRQFILSSKKLLLSDSGFYLCAWSLGTSGSNEQFFGPGTRLTVL.

The rearrangement uses TRBV28 and TRBJ1-5, with D tentatively TRBD1 (5 bases). V was pared by 3 bases and J by 6 bases, with 12 bases between. Germline values: CDR1 MDHEN, CDR2 SYDVKM. This CDR3 has 14 amino acids. The CDR3 nucleotides are TGTGCCAGCAGTTTTATGGGGCTTGGTCAGCCCCAGCATTTT. Amino acids: CASSFMGLGQPQHF. Together with reference TRBV28 and TRBJ1-5, the CDR3 gives the full variable domain: DVKVTQSSRYLVKRTGEKVFLECVQDMDHENMFWYRQDPGLGLRLIYFSYDVKMKEKGDIPEGYSVSREKKERFSLILESASTNQTSMYLCASSFMGLGQPQHFGDGTRLSIL.

The J gene is TRBJ1-3, the V gene TRBV19; 8 bases are shared with TRBD1. This CDR3 region has 18 residues. V was pared by 5 bases and J by 0 bases, with 12 bases of the junction left unmatched. Germline CDR1 LNHDA, CDR2 SQIVND (reference sequence). The CDR3: CASSGTDRVRTSGNTIYF. CDR3 nucleotide sequence: TGTGCCAGTAGTGGGACGGACAGGGTAAGGACCTCTGGAAACACCATATATTTT.

The chain is built from TRBV7-9 and TRBJ2-6; D is uncertain. V was cut by 3 bases and J by 0 bases, with 6 bases left in between. This CDR3 region has 15 residues. From germline, CDR1 is SEHNR and CDR2 FQNEAQ (reference sequence). CDR3 nucleotides: TGTGCCAGCAGCTTTCCGAGCTCTGGGGCCAACGTCCTGACTTTC. This gives the protein CASSFPSSGANVLTF.

This chain links TRBV25-1 with TRBJ1-3; perhaps TRBD1 as D (5 bases). V was shortened by 1 base and J by 4 bases, with 8 bases between the two germline ends. CDR1 and CDR2 (germline): MGHDK, SYGVNS. The CDR3 runs 14 residues. The CDR3 region has the DNA TGTGCCAGCAGTGAATGGGGGGGAGGAAACACCATATATTTT. Protein product: CASSEWGGGNTIYF.

The chain recombines TRBV7-8 with TRBJ2-1; D is unclear. The germline V gene encodes CDR1 SGHVS and CDR2 FQNEAQ. V dropped 1 base and J dropped 4 bases, with 11 bases sitting between them. CDR3 size: 15 residues. The CDR3 region is CASSLGPGQYNEQFF. In nucleotides, the CDR3 is TGTGCCAGCAGCTTAGGTCCGGGCCAATACAATGAGCAGTTCTTC. The full variable domain, in which reference TRBV7-8 and TRBJ2-1 provide the parts outside the CDR3, is GAGVSQSPRYKVAKRGQDVALRCDPISGHVSLFWYQQALGQGPEFLTYFQNEAQLDKSGLPSDRFFAERPEGSVSTLKIQRTQQEDSAVYLCASSLGPGQYNEQFFGPGTRLTVL.

The chain employs TRBV28 and TRBJ2-1, with 9 bases that match TRBD2. The V gene's germline CDR1 is MDHEN and CDR2 SYDVKM. The ends lost 4 bases at V and 13 bases at J; junction bases unmatched: 17. The CDR3 loop spans 16 amino acids. CDR3 DNA sequence: TGTGCCAGCAGTTCCGCGAAGGAGAGTAGCGGGGGCTACCAGTTCTTC. It specifies CASSSAKESSGGYQFF.

The rearrangement links TRBV6-1 to TRBJ1-3; D may be TRBD1 (5 bases). The CDR3 length is 17 residues. Trimming removed 2 bases from V and 0 bases from J, with 14 bases in between. Germline V gene sequence: CDR1 MNHNS, CDR2 SASEGT. CDR3 nucleotides: TGTGCCAGCAGTGAATGGGAGGGACTCCTCTCTGGAAACACCATATATTTT. It codes for CASSEWEGLLSGNTIYF.

This chain uses TRBV6-6 with TRBJ2-1; D is perhaps TRBD2 (6 bases). Trimming left V 6 bases short and J 4 bases short, with 16 bases between. The germline V gene encodes CDR1 MNHNY and CDR2 SVGAGI (reference sequence). This CDR3 region has 15 residues. The CDR3 bases are TGTGCCAGCAGCTACGCGCGGGGTCAATACAATGAGCAGTTCTTC. Protein product: CASSYARGQYNEQFF.